Listed below are T cell receptor beta chains from one sample, sequenced in a study of blood T cell repertoires in COVID-19. The data were produced by immunoSEQ multiplex PCR, yet TCRdb's version contains in-frame clones alone and is incomplete. The sample contains roughly 27,000 clones, more than 80% of which appear only once. Sequenced: peripheral blood. These receptors were collected from a man aged 55 to 70 with acute or convalescent COVID-19. CDR3s include the opening cysteine and the closing phenylalanine or tryptophan. The order of the fields is CDR3 length, V gene, clone size, CDR3 protein. Clone size appears in some rows only: once, few, many, or a class for an expanded clone.

CDR3 length: 16; V gene: TRBV11-2; clone size: .; CDR3 protein: CASSLRRVQGYDEQYF
CDR3 length: 17; V gene: TRBV10-2; clone size: .; CDR3 protein: CASSELQGGIVNSPLHF
CDR3 length: 15; V gene: TRBV5-5; clone size: .; CDR3 protein: CASSLAGRGNYGYTF
CDR3 length: 16; V gene: TRBV5-1; clone size: .; CDR3 protein: CASSQSGANVYNEQFF
CDR3 length: 17; V gene: TRBV11-2; clone size: .; CDR3 protein: CASSLVKGALAGNTIYF
CDR3 length: 12; V gene: TRBV6-5; clone size: .; CDR3 protein: CASSYARGEAFF
CDR3 length: 15; V gene: TRBV2; clone size: .; CDR3 protein: CASRAGTGGTGELFF
CDR3 length: 15; V gene: TRBV2; clone size: .; CDR3 protein: CASRSEGQGSNVLTF
CDR3 length: 15; V gene: TRBV20-1; clone size: .; CDR3 protein: CSANDRGAYNSPLHF
CDR3 length: 14; V gene: TRBV7-9; clone size: .; CDR3 protein: CASSSDRGKSGYTF
CDR3 length: 14; V gene: TRBV5-1; clone size: .; CDR3 protein: CASSAAGQNTEAFF
CDR3 length: 12; V gene: TRBV28; clone size: once; CDR3 protein: CASSLRGLRQYF
CDR3 length: 18; V gene: TRBV7-9; clone size: few; CDR3 protein: CASSLELGLRGRGDEQYF
CDR3 length: 14; V gene: TRBV5-6; clone size: .; CDR3 protein: CASSSTGARNTIYF
CDR3 length: 13; V gene: TRBV11-3; clone size: .; CDR3 protein: CASSFQGGTEAFF
CDR3 length: 12; V gene: TRBV9; clone size: .; CDR3 protein: CASSVDRGELFF
CDR3 length: 14; V gene: TRBV14; clone size: .; CDR3 protein: CASSQVPQVYEQYF
CDR3 length: 11; V gene: TRBV5-1; clone size: .; CDR3 protein: CASSLGPNVFF
CDR3 length: 17; V gene: TRBV5-1; clone size: .; CDR3 protein: CASSPGGTSGFYNEQFF
CDR3 length: 17; V gene: TRBV11-2; clone size: .; CDR3 protein: CASSLGSGSGGHSPLHF
CDR3 length: 16; V gene: TRBV4-1; clone size: .; CDR3 protein: CASSQDPQGIDTEAFF
CDR3 length: 15; V gene: TRBV5-1; clone size: .; CDR3 protein: CASSRGLADQETQYF
CDR3 length: 15; V gene: TRBV5-1; clone size: .; CDR3 protein: CASSLAAGGNQPQHF
CDR3 length: 15; V gene: TRBV2; clone size: .; CDR3 protein: CASIRDIEDLYGYTF
CDR3 length: 15; V gene: TRBV5-1; clone size: once; CDR3 protein: CASSPERGGRDEQFF
CDR3 length: 16; V gene: TRBV5-1; clone size: .; CDR3 protein: CASSLAGGDSGNTIYF
CDR3 length: 14; V gene: TRBV18; clone size: .; CDR3 protein: CASSPDRVRQPQHF
CDR3 length: 15; V gene: TRBV4-1; clone size: .; CDR3 protein: CASSRATSANYEQYF